This T cell receptor beta chain was sequenced in a study of T cell clonality in common variable immunodeficiency. Overall study results and limits: In common variable immunodeficiency, TCR beta chains reportedly carried fewer deletions and N-nucleotide insertions. Repertoire-complication correlations in CVID were limited by patient heterogeneity.

The CDR3 has 15 residues. After removal of 5 bases from V and 0 bases from J, the junction contained 4 bases not matched to a gene. CDR1 is MRHNA and CDR2 is SNTAGT in the germline V gene. TCRdb keeps only in-frame clones here, not all; method: immunoSEQ multiplex PCR. Listed for the sample are around 81,000 clones, none seen a single time. Many counts were recorded for this clone. Its antigen is not identified. The sequence runs out 3 residues before the end of the CDR3; the remainder is reconstructed from the germline J gene. This clonotype was obtained from a person aged 18-70 years in good health. This chain uses TRBV6-4 with TRBJ2-1, with TRBD1 matching 7 bases. Sequencing used peripheral blood mononuclear cells. The CDR3 region is CASSPTGSSYNEQFF. CDR3 DNA, as far as it was read: TGTGCCAGCAGTCCGACAGGGAGCTCCTACAATGAG.